These T cell receptor beta chains were read from a single sample in a study of cytomegalovirus exposure and HLA in healthy donors. Measured with immunoSEQ multiplex PCR; TCRdb has only the in-frame clones, and not every one. This sample has approximately 280,000 clones, with 86% found just once. Sequenced material: PBMCs. All receptors derive from a man aged 35 to 55 in good health and CMV-seropositive. Each CDR3 is given with its conserved first and last residue. The order of the fields is J gene, V gene, clone size, D gene, CDR3 protein, CDR3 DNA. The D gene is left open where the match is weak. The size of a clone is reported for some rows only, either as once, few or many, or as a class for expanded clones.

>TRBJ2-7|TRBV28|NA|TRBD2
CASSSPSGSAYEQYF
TGTGCCAGCAGTTCACCTAGCGGAAGCGCCTACGAGCAGTACTTC
>TRBJ1-4|TRBV19|once|NA
CASSIGGKKLFF
TGTGCCAGTAGTATTGGGGGGAAAAAACTGTTTTTT
>TRBJ2-7|TRBV2|NA|NA
CASSVAGASFSYEQYF
TGTGCCAGCAGTGTGGCGGGGGCCTCATTCTCCTACGAGCAGTACTTC
>TRBJ2-1|TRBV7-8|NA|TRBD2
CASSMGLAGGPDNEQFF
TGTGCCAGCAGCATGGGACTAGCGGGAGGGCCCGACAATGAGCAGTTCTTC
>TRBJ1-5|TRBV4-2|NA|NA
CASSQGKQGGQPQHF
TGTGCCAGCAGCCAAGGAAAGCAGGGTGGACAGCCCCAGCATTTT
>TRBJ2-2|TRBV5-4|NA|NA
CASSLVGGNTGELFF
TGTGCCAGCAGCTTGGTTGGCGGGAACACCGGGGAGCTGTTTTTT
>TRBJ1-3|TRBV6-5|NA|TRBD1
CASRWDRESTIYF
TGTGCCAGCAGGTGGGACAGGGAATCCACCATATATTTT
>TRBJ2-3|TRBV11-1|NA|NA
CASSLLSLTDTQYF
TGTGCCAGCAGCTTACTGTCCTTGACAGATACGCAGTATTTT
>TRBJ2-5|TRBV4-2|NA|TRBD1
CASSPPDRRETQYF
TGTGCCAGCAGCCCCCCGGACAGGAGGGAGACCCAGTACTTC
>TRBJ2-3|TRBV27|NA|NA
CASGLVNTDTQYF
TGTGCCAGCGGCCTGGTGAACACAGATACGCAGTATTTT
>TRBJ2-2|TRBV6-5|NA|NA
CASSSRLLNTGELFF
TGTGCCAGCAGTTCCAGACTATTGAACACCGGGGAGCTGTTTTTT
>TRBJ1-5|TRBV6-6|NA|TRBD1
CASRPTGARGNQPQHF
TGTGCCAGCAGACCCACAGGGGCGAGGGGCAATCAGCCCCAGCATTTT
>TRBJ2-2|TRBV9|NA|NA
CASNRLEGGELFF
TGTGCCAGCAACCGGTTGGAGGGCGGGGAGCTGTTTTTT
>TRBJ1-1|TRBV21-1|few|NA
CASSTGKVGTEAFF
TGTGCCAGCAGCACAGGGAAGGTGGGGACTGAAGCTTTCTTT
>TRBJ1-2|TRBV5-1|once|NA
CASSLEGGGNYGYTF
TGCGCCAGCAGTTTGGAAGGCGGGGGTAACTATGGCTACACCTTC
>TRBJ2-7|TRBV4-1|NA|NA
CASSQVQASLYEQYF
TGCGCCAGCAGCCAAGTACAGGCGTCCCTCTACGAGCAGTACTTC
>TRBJ2-5|TRBV28|NA|NA
CASTPGRGQETQYF
TGTGCCAGCACCCCAGGACGGGGACAAGAGACCCAGTACTTC
>TRBJ1-2|TRBV6-1|once|TRBD1
CASRSGTGSYGYTF
TGTGCCAGCAGATCCGGGACAGGGTCTTATGGCTACACCTTC
>TRBJ2-6|TRBV28|NA|NA
CASSLSRRAGANVLTF
TGTGCCAGCAGTTTATCGAGGAGAGCTGGGGCCAACGTCCTGACTTTC
>TRBJ2-7|TRBV27|NA|NA
CASSLYDSSYEQYF
TGTGCCAGCAGTTTATACGACAGCTCCTACGAGCAGTACTTC
>TRBJ1-1|TRBV6-1|NA|NA
CASSEQGSQRKAFF
TGTGCCAGCAGTGAACAGGGGTCCCAACGCAAAGCTTTCTTT
>TRBJ1-5|TRBV5-6|NA|NA
CASSLVGGQPQHF
TGTGCCAGCAGCTTGGTCGGGGGTCAGCCCCAGCATTTT
>TRBJ2-3|TRBV6-4|NA|NA
CASSEGGASTDTQYF
TGTGCCAGCAGTGAAGGGGGGGCTAGCACAGATACGCAGTATTTT
>TRBJ1-3|TRBV7-6|NA|NA
CASSLAGPGANTIYF
TGTGCCAGCAGCTTAGCGGGTCCCGGAGCAAACACCATATATTTT
>TRBJ2-7|TRBV5-4|NA|NA
CASSFRQSYEQHF
TGTGCCAGCAGCTTCAGACAGTCCTACGAGCAGCACTTC
>TRBJ2-2|TRBV13|NA|TRBD1
CASSSPTGGTGELFF
TGTGCCAGCAGCTCCCCAACAGGGGGAACCGGGGAGCTGTTTTTT
>TRBJ2-7|TRBV9|NA|NA
CASSSPDRSSYEQYF
TGTGCCAGCAGTTCACCCGACAGGAGCTCCTACGAGCAGTACTTC
>TRBJ2-2|TRBV7-9|NA|TRBD1
CASSSRGDRGNTGELFF
TGTGCCAGCAGCTCCAGGGGGGACAGGGGGAATACCGGGGAGCTGTTTTTT
>TRBJ2-5|TRBV29-1|NA|NA
CSVGAVRGLQETQYF
TGCAGCGTTGGAGCAGTCAGGGGCCTCCAAGAGACCCAGTACTTC
>TRBJ1-6|TRBV5-1|NA|NA
CASSLGTANSPLHF
TGCGCCAGCAGCTTGGGGACAGCTAATTCACCCCTCCACTTT
>TRBJ1-5|TRBV18|NA|NA
CASSPGRSNQPQHF
TGTGCCAGCTCACCAGGCAGGAGCAATCAGCCCCAGCATTTT
>TRBJ2-7|TRBV27|NA|NA
CASRWRRDTSYEQYF
TGTGCCAGCAGGTGGAGAAGGGACACCTCCTACGAGCAGTACTTC
>TRBJ2-7|TRBV10-2|once|TRBD2
CASKTRTSGYEQYF
TGCGCCAGCAAAACTCGGACTAGCGGCTACGAGCAGTACTTC
>TRBJ2-2|TRBV7-2|NA|NA
CASSLASGDTGELFF
TGTGCCAGCAGCTTAGCCAGCGGAGACACCGGGGAGCTGTTTTTT
>TRBJ1-1|TRBV28|NA|TRBD1
CASSLRSFKRTGWNTEAFF
TGTGCCAGCAGTTTAAGGTCCTTCAAGCGGACAGGGTGGAACACTGAAGCTTTCTTT
>TRBJ2-1|TRBV5-6|NA|TRBD2
CASSLEVTSGSNEQFF
TGTGCCAGCAGCTTGGAGGTGACTAGCGGGTCTAATGAGCAGTTCTTC
>TRBJ2-7|TRBV19|NA|NA
CASSMNRAEQYF
TGTGCCAGTAGTATGAACAGGGCCGAGCAGTACTTC
>TRBJ1-2|TRBV21-1|once|NA
CASSKFHWTGGSGYTF
TGTGCCAGCAGCAAATTTCACTGGACAGGGGGCAGTGGCTACACCTTC
>TRBJ2-7|TRBV27|NA|NA
CASSLSRTAYEQYF
TGTGCCAGCAGTTTATCACGCACTGCCTACGAGCAGTACTTC